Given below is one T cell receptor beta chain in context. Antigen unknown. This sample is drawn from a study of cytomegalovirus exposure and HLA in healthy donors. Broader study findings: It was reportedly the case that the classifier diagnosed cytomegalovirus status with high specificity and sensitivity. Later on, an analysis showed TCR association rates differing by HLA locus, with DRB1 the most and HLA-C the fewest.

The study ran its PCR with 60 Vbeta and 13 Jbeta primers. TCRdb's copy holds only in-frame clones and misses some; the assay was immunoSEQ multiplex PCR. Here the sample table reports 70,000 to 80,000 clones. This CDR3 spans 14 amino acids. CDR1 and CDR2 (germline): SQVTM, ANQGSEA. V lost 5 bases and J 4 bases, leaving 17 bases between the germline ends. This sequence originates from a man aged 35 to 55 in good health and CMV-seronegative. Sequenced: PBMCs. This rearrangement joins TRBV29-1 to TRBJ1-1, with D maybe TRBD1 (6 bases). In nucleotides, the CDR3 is TGCAGCGTTTACAGGGACGGTATTACCACTGAAGCTTTCTTT. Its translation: CSVYRDGITTEAFF.